This T cell receptor (beta chain) was sequenced for a study of cytomegalovirus exposure and HLA in healthy donors. General study findings and limits: It was approximately 150 TCR beta chains that were listed as cytomegalovirus-associated. An Asian-associated ancestry cluster reportedly showed fewer N-insertions than the approximately 600-donor mean in a later analysis.

PCR involved 60 Vbeta and 13 Jbeta primers. Sequenced by immunoSEQ multiplex PCR; TCRdb stores in-frame clones only, minus some. The data show tens of thousands of clones, roughly 73% seen once. As for this clone: As yet, its antigen is unknown.

J was trimmed by 1 base and V by 4 bases; bases with no gene match: 4. The CDR3 has 15 residues. Germline-derived CDR1 and CDR2 are MDHEN and SYDVKM. The sequence came from a male donor in good health and CMV-seropositive. The sample was PBMCs. The genes are TRBV28 and TRBJ2-7; 10 nucleotides match TRBD2. The CDR3 spells CASSSSGRASYEQYF. The CDR3 DNA reads as TGTGCCAGCAGTTCCAGCGGGAGGGCTTCCTACGAGCAGTACTTC.